The clone carrying this T cell receptor beta chain was seen only a few times. No antigen is known for it. These data are taken from a study of T cells in Graves' hyperthyroidism and ophthalmopathy. Amplification targeted TCR beta CDR3 regions from RNA transcripts. The HTBI primer set was used in a first-round RT-PCR of the TCR CDR3. TCRdb itself ran the multiplex PCR reads through MiXCR, one entry per CDR3 protein. Seen here are 130,000 to 150,000 distinct CDR3 sequences, approximately 20% observed once, and the top ten hold around two thirds. Those patients with uncontrolled infection, other autoimmune disease, pregnancy or lactation were excluded. Fresh peripheral blood, 9.5 to 10 ml of it, supplied the PBMCs. Trimming cost V 0 bases and J 5 bases; bases outside gene matches: 14. The CDR3 runs to 18 residues. The germline gives CDR1 LGHNA, CDR2 YNFKEQ. Study outcomes and limitations: With a median lead of approximately 6.4 months before onset, the model predicted ophthalmopathy.

This chain joins TRBV4-2 and TRBJ2-3; 7 bases are shared with TRBD2. Sequencing input: blood. The receptor was isolated from a woman aged 50 to 65 with Graves' hyperthyroidism that later progressed to Graves' ophthalmopathy. Here the CDR3 reads CASSQDQRSGTGKDTQYF. The CDR3 DNA sequence: TGTGCCAGCAGCCAAGATCAAAGGAGCGGGACTGGGAAAGATACGCAGTATTTT.